This passage covers 20 T cell receptor beta chains from one sample sequenced in a study of OX40 agonist ivuxolimab in advanced cancers. Profiled with immunoSEQ multiplex PCR; TCRdb holds only in-frame clones, not every one. This sample has about 40,000 clones, with 86% found just once. The sample here was CD4+ or CD8+ T cells sorted from blood, taken in a trial of the OX40 agonist ivuxolimab. All receptors come from an adult with an advanced solid tumor such as melanoma, head and neck, liver or kidney cancer.

The rearrangement joins TRBV11-2 to TRBJ2-5; 8 bases align to TRBD1. Germline V gene sequence: CDR1 SGHAT, CDR2 FQNNGV. The CDR3 consists of 16 residues. V lost 1 base and J lost 4; bases outside the gene matches: 8. This CDR3 is CASSLVGQGAIETQYF. The CDR3 DNA is TGTGCCAGCAGCTTAGTCGGGCAGGGGGCCATAGAGACCCAGTACTTC.

J is TRBJ1-4 and V is TRBV2; D is uncertain. The V gene's germline CDR1 is SNHLY and CDR2 FYNNEI. V shed 3 bases and J shed 0 bases, with 14 bases lying between them. The CDR3 is 17 residues long. CDR3 bases: TGTGCCAGCAGTGACGTGGGAGAGGGTACAACTAATGAAAAACTGTTTTTT. It is translated as CASSDVGEGTTNEKLFF.

V gene TRBV4-1 combines with J gene TRBJ1-4; 7 bases match TRBD1. V was clipped by 2 bases and J by 10 bases; unmatched bases: 1. Germline assignment: CDR1 MGHRA and CDR2 YSYEKL. CDR3 length: 12 residues. The CDR3: CASSQPGGKLFF. DNA of the CDR3: TGCGCCAGCAGCCAACCAGGGGGAAAACTGTTTTTT.

V is TRBV19 and J is TRBJ1-2, with unresolved D. The ends were cut back, 4 bases at V and 0 bases at J, with 15 bases in the middle. CDR3 length: 16 residues. CDR1 and CDR2 (germline): LNHDA, SQIVND (reference sequence). In nucleotides, the CDR3 is TGTGCCAGTAGTAAGCCCGAGTTACCTACTAACTATGGCTACACCTTC. This encodes CASSKPELPTNYGYTF.

The gene calls are TRBV7-9 and TRBJ1-1; D is unclear. There are 13 residues in the CDR3. In germline, CDR1 is SEHNR, CDR2 FQNEAQ (reference sequence). The V gene lost 3 bases and the J gene lost 1 base, with 6 bases spanning the gap. The DNA for the CDR3 is TGTGCCAGCAGCTTGTCTCAGAACACTGAAGCTTTCTTT. It is translated as CASSLSQNTEAFF.

As concerns this clone: Compared with germline, one end of the junction differs, possibly owing to a read error. Other DNA sequences in this sample translate to the same CDR3. The chain has TRBV7-7 and TRBJ2-1; 8 nucleotides agree with TRBD1. This CDR3 is built from 14 residues. Germline CDR1 reads SSHAT; CDR2 reads FNYEAQ (reference sequence). The CDR3 region has the DNA TGCGCCAGCAGCTTAGCTGCAGGGGGCTATGAGCAGTTCTTC. This sequence encodes CASSLAAGGYEQFF.

J is TRBJ2-5 and V is TRBV7-9; 8 bases line up with TRBD1. CDR3 length equals 13 residues. Trimming at V came to 6 bases and at J to 1 base, leaving 1 base not matched to a gene. Germline loops: CDR1 SEHNR, CDR2 FQNEAQ (reference sequence). CDR3 sequence reads: CASRDRVQETQYF. DNA for the CDR3: TGTGCCAGCAGGGACAGGGTCCAAGAGACCCAGTACTTC.

This chain joins TRBV28 and TRBJ1-2; perhaps TRBD1 as D (5 bases). This CDR3 has 14 amino acids. CDR1 MDHEN and CDR2 SYDVKM come from the germline V gene. V lost 3 bases, J lost 2 bases, and 10 bases lay in between. DNA for the CDR3: TGTGCCAGCAGTTTGGGAGGGGCAAACTATGGCTACACCTTC. Its translation is CASSLGGANYGYTF.

The chain is built from TRBV2 and TRBJ2-7; 8 nucleotides align to TRBD2. The CDR3 runs to 14 residues. V was clipped by 8 bases and J by 3 bases; unmatched bases: 9. Germline CDR1 is SNHLY and CDR2 is FYNNEI. The DNA for the CDR3 is TGTGCCAGCCCGACGGGGGGGGCGAACTACGAGCAGTACGTC. As protein: CASPTGGANYEQYV.

J is TRBJ1-1 and V is TRBV4-2; no reliable D call. The V gene's germline CDR1 is LGHNA and CDR2 YNFKEQ. The CDR3 consists of 15 residues. V gave up 0 bases and J gave up 1 base, with 9 bases separating them. DNA of the CDR3: TGTGCCAGCAGCCAAGATGGAACGGGGAACACTGAAGCTTTCTTT. Translated: CASSQDGTGNTEAFF.

The gene calls are TRBV4-1 and TRBJ1-4; a weak D match, TRBD1 (6 bases). Trimming cost V 0 bases and J 3 bases, with 8 bases left between them. The CDR3 covers 15 residues. The germline V gene has CDR1 MGHRA and CDR2 YSYEKL. This chain's CDR3 is CASSQDRGPNEKLFF. The CDR3 DNA reads TGCGCCAGCAGCCAAGATCGGGGGCCTAATGAAAAACTGTTTTTT.

The sample holds one count of this clone. The chain combines TRBV7-2 with TRBJ2-2; D is possibly TRBD1 (5 bases). Deletions cut 1 base from V and 5 bases from J, with 11 bases between. CDR1 is SGHTA, CDR2 FQGNSA, per germline. There are 15 residues in the CDR3. CDR3 nucleotides: TGTGCCAGCAGCTTAGATACAGGCAGGACCGGGGAGCTGTTTTTT. The encoded protein is CASSLDTGRTGELFF.

The V call is TRBV6-5, the J call TRBJ1-6; 7 bases fit TRBD1. Trimming cost V 4 bases and J 5 bases; bases outside gene matches: 5. CDR1 and CDR2 (germline): MNHEY, SVGAGI. CDR3 length: 15 amino acids. CDR3 in amino acids: CASSSLTGHNSPLHF. The DNA for the CDR3 is TGTGCCAGCAGTTCCCTGACAGGGCATAATTCACCCCTCCACTTT.

The chain uses TRBV9 and TRBJ2-1; 7 nucleotides agree with TRBD2. Germline trimming cut 4 bases from V and 0 bases from J; bases unmatched to any gene: 10. Germline V gene lookup returns CDR1 SGDLS and CDR2 YYNGEE. CDR3 length: 17 residues. The CDR3 nucleotides read TGTGCCAGCAGCTTATCGACTAGCCCTGACTCCTACAATGAGCAGTTCTTC. This codes for CASSLSTSPDSYNEQFF.

The chain recombines TRBV6-4 with TRBJ2-1; D unresolved. The CDR3 covers 11 residues. The germline V gene has CDR1 MRHNA and CDR2 SNTAGT. Trimming left V 10 bases short and J 7 bases short, with 11 bases between. The CDR3 sequence is CATSLGNEQFF. DNA of the CDR3: TGTGCCACCTCGTTAGGGAATGAGCAGTTCTTC.

The chain employs TRBV6-6 and TRBJ2-1; D not certain. The CDR3 is 16 amino acids. The germline V gene encodes CDR1 MNHNY and CDR2 SVGAGI (reference sequence). The V gene lost 4 bases and the J gene lost 0 bases, with 13 bases spanning the gap. DNA for the CDR3: TGTGCCAGCAGTTTCCTTAGCCAGAGCTCCTACAATGAGCAGTTCTTC. This encodes CASSFLSQSSYNEQFF.

This clone ranks as medium-sized. V gene TRBV19 combines with J gene TRBJ1-1, with TRBD1 matching over 10 bases. Germline CDR1 reads LNHDA; CDR2 reads SQIVND (reference sequence). This CDR3 region has 13 residues. V was clipped by 3 bases and J by 6 bases; unmatched bases: 1. The CDR3 nucleotides are TGTGCCAGTAGTATTGGACAGGGGGCTGAAGCTTTCTTT. Its translation is CASSIGQGAEAFF.

This clone has a single count. V usage is TRBV5-1 and J usage is TRBJ2-7, with TRBD2 matching over 10 bases. Germline lookup yields CDR1 SGHRS and CDR2 YFSETQ. V trimming: 3 bases; J trimming: 6 bases; junction bases outside the gene matches: 6. The CDR3 is 14 residues long. CDR3 nucleotide sequence: TGCGCCAGCAGCTGGGGGGCTAGCGGGGGCGAGCAGTACGTC. Its translation: CASSWGASGGEQYV.

The chain is built from TRBV29-1 and TRBJ2-3; TRBD2 matches 12 bases. Trimming at V came to 5 bases and at J to 4 bases, leaving 4 bases not matched to a gene. The CDR3 runs to 14 residues. CDR1 is SQVTM and CDR2 is ANQGSEA in the germline V gene. The CDR3 sequence is CSVPSSGRADTQYF. Here the CDR3 DNA reads TGCAGCGTTCCATCTAGCGGGAGGGCAGATACGCAGTATTTT.

This clone is a singleton in its sample. The gene calls are TRBV11-2 and TRBJ1-1, with D possibly TRBD1 on 5 matching bases. V lost 0 bases, J lost 9 bases, and 17 bases lay in between. CDR3 length: 15 residues. Germline CDR1 is SGHAT and CDR2 is FQNNGV. The CDR3 loop is CASSLDYGGPDKAFF. The CDR3 region has the DNA TGTGCCAGCAGCTTAGATTACGGGGGACCGGATAAAGCTTTCTTT.